Described below is a single TCR beta chain sequence and its context. Under the authors' procedure: Estimated nucleated cell counts came from reference gene primer amplification. The method was immunoSEQ multiplex PCR; TCRdb's version includes in-frame clones alone and lacks a portion of them. That table gives V, J and clone size, and the DNA gave D and trimming. The sample carries hundreds of thousands of clones, around four fifths recorded once. This CDR3 has 14 residues. J gave up 2 bases and V 11 bases, and 12 bases lay outside the gene matches. Per the germline V gene, CDR1 is MNHEY and CDR2 is SVGAGI. The data are from a study of blood T cell repertoires in COVID-19. Study background: Samples of COVID-19 (acute and convalescent) were obtained from the United States, Italy and Spain. PBMCs, B-cell-depleted T cells, or T cells were the source of the cDNA or gDNA that made up the material.

The chain carries TRBV6-5 and TRBJ2-7, with 7 bases matching TRBD2. Sample: peripheral blood. The receptor was derived from a woman aged 45-65 years with active or convalescent COVID-19. Written as DNA, the CDR3 is TGTGCCGGCGGGGAGGGGTTGGGGCCCTACGAGCAGTACTTC. It yields the protein CAGGEGLGPYEQYF.